Sequencing of this T cell receptor beta chain was carried out in a study of blood T cell repertoires in COVID-19. Study information: From the United States, Italy and Spain came samples of acute and convalescent COVID-19. The analysed material was cDNA or gDNA that came from T cells, B-cell-depleted T cells, or PBMCs.

Original analysis: The assay estimated nucleated cells by amplifying reference gene primers. Some clones are missing from TCRdb's copy, which holds only in-frame ones; the method was immunoSEQ multiplex PCR. The DNA was the basis for D and trimming; V, J and clone size are from that table. The table records about 56,000 clones, roughly nine tenths of them present only once. V was cut by 5 bases and J by 9 bases, with 16 bases left in between. CDR1 and CDR2 (germline): MDHEN, SYDVKM. The CDR3 is made up of 14 amino acids. This rearrangement joins TRBV28 to TRBJ1-4; D remains ambiguous. The material sequenced was peripheral blood. The source is a human donor in a cohort sampled during active COVID-19. CDR3 DNA: TGTGCCAGCAGTACCGCAGCGCGATTACAAAAACTGTTTTTT. It is translated as CASSTAARLQKLFF.